A single T cell receptor beta chain is shown here with its context. The target of this receptor is not known. There are no base qualities to consult, and no much larger clone falls within one base. The library was prepared using the immunoSEQ multiplex PCR assay. From the authors' description of their analysis: A statistical classification framework was built for diagnosing cytomegalovirus status from the catalog of TCR beta chain sequences. Drawn from immuneACCESS, this table holds only the in-frame rearrangements with V and J called that TCRdb kept. Clones are partly lost; checked studies trace under half to an unresolved V gene and leave the rest unexplained. That table supplies the V and J calls and clone size; D and trimming were determined from the DNA. The table for this sample lists fewer than 200,000 clones; approximately 87% of them were counted only once. The ten top clones hold around 6% of the sample.

These data are taken from a study of cytomegalovirus exposure and HLA in healthy donors (dated by TCRdb to about 2017). As for the study more broadly: According to a later analysis, the 120 or so validation repertoires were produced on the same platform as the roughly 600 repertoires of the first cohort. Along with the roughly 670-subject first cohort, a separate validation cohort of more than 90 different subjects was used. To predict cytomegalovirus infection status, the study brought together high-throughput TCR immunosequencing, statistical association of individual TCRs with disease status, and machine learning. The aim of the study was to test whether cataloging public T cell receptors could identify signatures of past pathogen exposure. Study-level results and caveats: A few of the identified cytomegalovirus-associated TCR beta chains were confirmed in vitro to be specific for cytomegalovirus antigens. A total of fewer than 200 TCR beta chains were listed by the study as associated with cytomegalovirus. A later analysis lacked HLA typing for the validation cohort, so it scored co-occurrence in that cohort across all 110 or so repertoires. While some public TCRs were present in many individuals, most TCR sequences turned up only very rarely across donors. Cytomegalovirus status was reported to be diagnosed by the classifier with high specificity and sensitivity in both the original and validation cohorts. According to the authors, the approach could potentially be generalized to other disease states and immunological phenotypes. Of the cluster scores, 85% to 95% were above 0 in a later analysis, which found that TCRs clustered in the first cohort also tended to co-occur in the 120 or so validation repertoires.

CDR1 and CDR2 (SGHNT, YYREEE) derive from the germline V gene (reference sequence). The CDR3 spans 15 residues, from the cysteine through the phenylalanine. Only the CDR3 DNA is retained, 45 bases long and in frame from the first base. Compared with germline, V lacks 4 bases and J lacks 3 bases; bases without a gene match: 8. The donors were included in the validation cohort of 90 to 150 subjects, a group kept apart from the roughly 690-subject first cohort. This receptor chain uses TRBV5-4 and TRBJ1-2, with 8 bases matching TRBD1. The origin of this receptor is a woman under 40 in good health and CMV-seronegative. Sequenced material: PBMCs. The CDR3 reads as follows: CASSPPGQGHYGYTF. The DNA sequence is TGTGCCAGCAGCCCTCCAGGACAGGGACACTATGGCTACACCTTC. With the rest looked up from the reference TRBV5-4 and TRBJ1-2 genes rather than sequenced, the full variable domain is ETGVTQSPTHLIKTRGQQVTLRCSSQSGHNTVSWYQQALGQGPQFIFQYYREEENGRGNFPPRFSGLQFPNYSSELNVNALELDDSALYLCASSPPGQGHYGYTFGSGTRLTVV.